This T cell receptor (beta chain) was sequenced for a study of vaccination effects on CD4 cells after COVID-19. Study context: Participants received two doses of either the BNT162b2 or mRNA-1273 vaccine.

As concerns this clone: The antigen is undetermined.

Before sequencing, viral peptide pools were used by the ViraFEST assay to expand antigen-specific CD4+ T cells. Upon completion of 10 to 11 days in culture, CD4+ T cells were isolated. Vaccinees lacked prior SARS-CoV-2 infection and tested negative for nucleocapsid antibodies. Wells of 1.8 million or so PBMC each were grown with 10 IU/ml IL-2 and 9.5 to 10 ug/ml peptides. The protocol was immunoSEQ multiplex PCR, while the TCRdb copy is restricted to in-frame clones and leaves out a portion. The data contain about 41,000 clones, roughly 70% of them singletons. The CDR3 spans 13 residues. Germline V gene lookup returns CDR1 SGHTA and CDR2 FQGNSA. Trimming shortened V by 3 bases and J by 5 bases, and 10 bases separated the two germline ends.

The material sequenced was CD4+ T cells from PBMCs cultured with HCoV-OC43 spike peptides, taken before COVID-19 vaccination. Sample subset: HCoV-OC43 spike overlapping peptide pool stimulation. This rearrangement joins TRBV7-2 to TRBJ2-5; unclear D gene. The clonotype was recovered from a human donor who received a COVID-19 vaccine. CDR3 protein: CASSFLGFETQYF. The CDR3 nucleotides read TGTGCCAGCAGCTTCCTCGGGTTTGAGACCCAGTACTTC.